The subject of this entry is one TCR beta chain. The target antigen is unknown. TCRbeta library preparation incorporated unique molecular identifiers. TCRdb analysed the PCR reads with MiXCR anew, one entry per CDR3 protein. The sample holds 90,000 to 150,000 distinct CDR3 sequences, roughly 24% seen once. This sample is part of a study of T-cell reconstitution after alpha-beta-depleted transplantation in children. Study-level points and caveats: Diversity and T-cell counts at one year after transplant derived mostly from new T cells. Roughly two months post-transplant, alpha-beta T cells reportedly originated from several hundred graft clones that had expanded.

The sequence derives from a male patient aged 2-10 years who had a stem cell transplant for chronic granulomatous disease, so the T cells may come from the graft donor. Material: PBMCs, mostly from graft donor cells, obtained 180 days after TCRalphabeta/CD19-depleted stem cell transplant.

The CDR3 loop is CSASDGNRDSGANVLTF. The DNA of the CDR3 is TGCAGTGCTAGCGATGGAAACAGGGACTCTGGGGCCAACGTCCTGACTTTC. The chain carries TRBV20-1 and TRBJ2-6; D is possibly TRBD1 (6 bases). Germline V lookup: CDR1 DFQATT, CDR2 SNEGSKA (reference sequence). CDR3 length: 17 amino acids. Trimming pared 3 bases from V and 0 bases from J, leaving 15 bases between.